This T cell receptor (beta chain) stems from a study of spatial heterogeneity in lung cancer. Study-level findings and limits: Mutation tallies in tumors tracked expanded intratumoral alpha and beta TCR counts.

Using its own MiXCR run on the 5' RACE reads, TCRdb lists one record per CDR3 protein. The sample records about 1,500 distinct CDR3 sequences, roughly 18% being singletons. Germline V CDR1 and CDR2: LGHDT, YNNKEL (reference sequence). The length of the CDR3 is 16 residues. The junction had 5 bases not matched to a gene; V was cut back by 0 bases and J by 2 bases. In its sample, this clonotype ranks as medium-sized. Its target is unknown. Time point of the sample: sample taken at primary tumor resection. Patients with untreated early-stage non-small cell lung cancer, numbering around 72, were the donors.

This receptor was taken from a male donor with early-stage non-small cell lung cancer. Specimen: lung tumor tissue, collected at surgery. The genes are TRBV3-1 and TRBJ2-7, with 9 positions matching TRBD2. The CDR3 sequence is CASSQEGGGRAYEQYF. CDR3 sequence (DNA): TGTGCCAGCAGCCAAGAAGGGGGCGGGAGGGCCTACGAGCAGTACTTC.